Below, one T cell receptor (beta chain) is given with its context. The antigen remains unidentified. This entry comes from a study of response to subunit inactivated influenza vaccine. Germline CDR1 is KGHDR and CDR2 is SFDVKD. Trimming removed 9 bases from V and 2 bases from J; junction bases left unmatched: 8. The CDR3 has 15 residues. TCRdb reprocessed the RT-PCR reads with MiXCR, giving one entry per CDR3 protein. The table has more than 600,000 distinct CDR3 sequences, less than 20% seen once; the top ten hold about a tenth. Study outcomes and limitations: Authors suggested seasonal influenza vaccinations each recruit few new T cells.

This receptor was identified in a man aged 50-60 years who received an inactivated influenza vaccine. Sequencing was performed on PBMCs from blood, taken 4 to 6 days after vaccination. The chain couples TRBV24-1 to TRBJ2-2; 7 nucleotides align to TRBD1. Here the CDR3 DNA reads TGTGCCACCCGAGCCGGGACAGACAACACCGGGGAGCTGTTTTTT. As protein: CATRAGTDNTGELFF.